This entry describes one T cell receptor beta chain. This sample is drawn from a study of OX40 agonist ivuxolimab in advanced cancers. Overall study: Previous treatment with anti-PD-1, anti-PD-L1 or anti-CTLA-4 therapy was allowed; over 35% had received some.

Germline V gives CDR1 MNHEY, CDR2 SVGAGI. With V trimmed by 6 bases and J by 2 bases, 7 bases remained unmatched. The CDR3 has 14 amino acids. TCRdb keeps only in-frame clones here, not all; method: immunoSEQ multiplex PCR. Among some 11,000 clones listed, around 66% were seen once. This chain links TRBV6-5 with TRBJ2-7, with 7 bases identical to TRBD2. The TCR was taken from an adult with an advanced solid tumor such as melanoma, head and neck, liver or kidney cancer. The sample here was CD4+ or CD8+ T cells sorted from blood, taken in a trial of the OX40 agonist ivuxolimab. CDR3 loop: CASSIGSGTYEQYF. CDR3 nucleotide sequence: TGTGCCAGCAGCATTGGGAGCGGGACCTACGAGCAGTACTTC.